The TCR beta chain described here comes from a study of CD4 and CD8 cells across lung adenocarcinoma regions. Per germline, CDR1 SGHTA and CDR2 FQGNSA. V gave up 5 bases and J gave up 4 bases, with 14 bases separating them. This CDR3 has 14 amino acids. TCRdb used MiXCR to reprocess the PCR reads, holding one entry per CDR3 protein. This sample has approximately 4,200 distinct CDR3 sequences, with 52% found just once. This clonotype was detected a few times. Donors had localized lung adenocarcinoma, a non-small cell lung cancer. This TCR was recovered from a female donor with lung adenocarcinoma. The CD4 and CD8 labels of this study may be unreliable. This chain joins TRBV7-2 and TRBJ1-2; perhaps TRBD1 as D (6 bases). The sequenced material came from CD4+ T cells from the center of a lung tumor. The CDR3 loop is CASSGGGHFYGYTF. The CDR3 nucleotides are TGTGCCAGCAGCGGCGGGGGCCACTTCTATGGCTACACCTTC.